These 26 T cell receptor beta chains were all obtained from the same sample, sequenced in a study of Ad26.COV2.S vaccination and SARS-CoV-2 variants. Generated by immunoSEQ multiplex PCR, the TCRdb table keeps only in-frame clones and is missing some. The sample has around 450,000 clones; 85% to 90% are singletons. Treatment given: over 15 received Ad26.COV2.S at low or high dose, single or two shots; five or six received placebo; per-sample allocation not given. Specimen acquisition occurred on day 63 following the initial vaccine or placebo injection. The sequencing here drew on peripheral blood, taken in a trial of Ad26.COV2.S vaccine versus placebo. The source is a person between 18 and 59 years old who received the Ad26.COV2.S COVID-19 vaccine or a placebo.

J is TRBJ2-3 and V is TRBV10-3, with 10 bases that match TRBD1. V shed 8 bases, J shed 5 bases, and the junction held 1 base outside the gene matches. Germline V gene data show CDR1 as ENHRY and CDR2 as SYGVKD. The CDR3 has 12 residues. The CDR3 nucleotides read TGTGCCATCGGACAGGGGGAAGATACGCAGTATTTT. This translates into CAIGQGEDTQYF.

V usage is TRBV3-1 (or the pseudogene TRBV3-2) and J usage is TRBJ1-1, with D unclear. Trimming shortened V by 4 bases and J by 3 bases, and 9 bases separated the two germline ends. This CDR3 contains 13 residues. Germline CDR1 and CDR2: LGHDT and YNNKEL (reference sequence). CDR3 bases: TGTGCCAGCAGCCCAAACACCTACACTGAAGCTTTCTTT. This translates into CASSPNTYTEAFF.

The chain couples TRBV5-6 to TRBJ2-3; 11 nucleotides match TRBD2. J was trimmed by 7 bases and V by 4 bases; bases with no gene match: 17. CDR1 and CDR2 from the germline V gene are SGHDT and YYEEEE. The CDR3 is 18 residues long. The CDR3 spells CASSAAYSGGAGENTQYF. As DNA, the CDR3 is TGTGCCAGCAGCGCCGCGTATAGCGGGGGGGCCGGGGAAAATACGCAGTATTTT.

The chain recombines TRBV5-1 with TRBJ2-1; 7 nucleotides line up with TRBD1. The V and J ends lost 0 bases and 8 bases, in that order; junction bases with no gene match: 8. Germline V CDR1 and CDR2: SGHRS, YFSETQ. The CDR3 spans 15 residues. CDR3 in amino acids: CASSLGQGLWDEQFF. The CDR3 DNA is TGCGCCAGCAGCTTGGGACAGGGCCTGTGGGATGAGCAGTTCTTC.

The chain recombines TRBV20-1 with TRBJ1-1, with D hard to call. Trimming removed 5 bases from V and 5 bases from J, with 6 bases in between. CDR3 length: 10 residues. The germline V gene encodes CDR1 DFQATT and CDR2 SNEGSKA (reference sequence). CDR3 coding DNA: TGCAGTGCTCTGGGGACTGAAGCTTTCTTT. Its translation: CSALGTEAFF.

The chain employs TRBV3-1 (or the pseudogene TRBV3-2) and TRBJ2-7; a weak D match, TRBD2 (5 bases). V lost 0 bases to trimming and J lost 5 bases, with 17 bases between them. CDR3 length: 16 amino acids. The germline V gene has CDR1 LGHDT and CDR2 YNNKEL (reference sequence). The CDR3 DNA reads TGTGCCAGCAGCCAAGAAGTGAAGAGCGGTATCCACGAGCAGTACTTC. It is translated as CASSQEVKSGIHEQYF.

The V gene is TRBV11-3, the J gene TRBJ1-1; 7 bases agree with TRBD1. The J segment lost 2 bases and the V segment lost 4 bases, leaving 4 bases of the junction unmatched. From germline, CDR1 is SGHNT and CDR2 YENEEA. The CDR3 contains 14 residues. As DNA, the CDR3 is TGTGCCAGCAGCTCGGGACAGTCCAACACTGAAGCTTTCTTT. It encodes CASSSGQSNTEAFF.

The genes are TRBV9 and TRBJ1-2; D gene uncertain. Per germline, CDR1 SGDLS and CDR2 YYNGEE. CDR3 length equals 14 residues. V lost 3 bases and J 1 base, leaving 10 bases between the germline ends. CDR3 region: CASSEQLLNYGYTF. CDR3 DNA sequence: TGTGCCAGCAGCGAACAGCTCCTTAACTATGGCTACACCTTC.

This chain joins TRBV5-1 and TRBJ2-7; 9 positions agree with TRBD2. The CDR3 is 15 amino acids. Germline CDR1 and CDR2: SGHRS and YFSETQ. V shed 4 bases and J 4 bases; nucleotides not matched to a gene: 9. CDR3 sequence: CASSLAGGPNYEQYV. The CDR3 nucleotides read TGCGCCAGCAGCCTTGCGGGAGGGCCCAATTACGAGCAGTACGTC.

The rearrangement uses TRBV2 and TRBJ1-6, with D perhaps TRBD1 (5 bases). V gave up 5 bases and J gave up 5 bases, with 13 bases separating them. The CDR3 covers 15 residues. From germline, CDR1 is SNHLY and CDR2 FYNNEI. The CDR3 spells CASSSRAEHNSPLHF. DNA of the CDR3: TGTGCCAGCAGTTCCAGGGCGGAACATAATTCACCCCTCCACTTT. Based on the CDR3 plus reference TRBV2 and TRBJ1-6, the full variable domain is EPEVTQTPSHQVTQMGQEVILRCVPISNHLYFYWYRQILGQKVEFLVSFYNNEISEKSEIFDDQFSVERPDGSNFTLKIRSTKLEDSAMYFCASSSRAEHNSPLHFGNGTRLTVT.

The CDR3 nucleotides read TGTGCCAGCAGTGCTAGCGGGGGGGCGTGGAGTCAGCCCCAGCATTTT. Protein: CASSASGGAWSQPQHF. This chain uses TRBV2 with TRBJ1-5; TRBD1 might be the D (6 bases). Germline V lookup: CDR1 SNHLY, CDR2 FYNNEI. With 4 bases removed from V and 6 bases from J, the gap between germline ends came to 19 bases. This CDR3 has 16 amino acids. The complete variable domain, with remaining parts taken from reference TRBV2 and TRBJ1-5, reads EPEVTQTPSHQVTQMGQEVILRCVPISNHLYFYWYRQILGQKVEFLVSFYNNEISEKSEIFDDQFSVERPDGSNFTLKIRSTKLEDSAMYFCASSASGGAWSQPQHFGDGTRLSIL.

V is TRBV12-5 and J is TRBJ2-1; 9 bases map to TRBD2. The CDR3 length is 17 residues. Germline CDR1 reads LGHNT; CDR2 reads FRNRAP. Trimming at V came to 0 bases and at J to 9 bases, leaving 12 bases not matched to a gene. The CDR3 bases are TGTGCTAGTGGTTTGGTACTGCGGGAGGGCCTTGGTACTGAGCAGTTCTTC. As protein: CASGLVLREGLGTEQFF.

This sequence joins TRBV4-1 and TRBJ2-2; 9 bases map to TRBD2. The CDR3 extends over 18 amino acids. Trimming took 4 bases from V and 4 from J; bases not matched to a gene: 13. Germline CDR1 is MGHRA and CDR2 is YSYEKL. CDR3 in DNA: TGCGCCAGCAGCCTTTCTTCTCGTAGCGGGAGAGTCACCGGGGAGCTGTTTTTT. This sequence encodes CASSLSSRSGRVTGELFF.

The rearrangement uses TRBV4-1 and TRBJ1-5; D is undetermined. CDR3 length equals 13 residues. Trimming stripped 0 bases from V and 6 bases from J, with 6 bases between. CDR1 is MGHRA and CDR2 is YSYEKL in the germline V gene. The CDR3 reads CASSQERFQPQHF. The CDR3 DNA is TGCGCCAGCAGCCAAGAAAGGTTTCAGCCCCAGCATTTT.

This sequence joins TRBV18 and TRBJ1-4; D unresolved. Germline CDR1 and CDR2: KGHSH and LQKENI. The CDR3 totals 16 residues. V lost 0 bases and J 0 bases, leaving 8 bases between the germline ends. The DNA for the CDR3 is TGTGCCAGCTCACCACCGAAACTGGCAACTAATGAAAAACTGTTTTTT. As protein: CASSPPKLATNEKLFF. The variable domain in full, with the rest retrieved from reference TRBV18 and TRBJ1-4, is NAGVMQNPRHLVRRRGQEARLRCSPMKGHSHVYWYRQLPEEGLKFMVYLQKENIIDESGMPKERFSAEFPKEGPSILRIQQVVRGDSAAYFCASSPPKLATNEKLFFGSGTQLSVL.

The rearrangement links TRBV5-4 to TRBJ2-5, with D possibly TRBD2 on 5 matching bases. Trimming stripped 1 base from V and 3 bases from J, with 7 bases between. The CDR3 totals 13 residues. Germline lookup yields CDR1 SGHNT and CDR2 YYREEE (reference sequence). Here the CDR3 DNA reads TGTGCCAGCAGCTTGTGGGAGAAAGAGACCCAGTACTTC. Its translation: CASSLWEKETQYF. Drawing the rest from reference TRBV5-4 and TRBJ2-5, the complete variable domain is ETGVTQSPTHLIKTRGQQVTLRCSSQSGHNTVSWYQQALGQGPQFIFQYYREEENGRGNFPPRFSGLQFPNYSSELNVNALELDDSALYLCASSLWEKETQYFGPGTRLLVL.

This rearrangement joins TRBV7-2 to TRBJ2-7; TRBD1 or TRBD2 may be the D gene (5 bases each). CDR1 is SGHTA, CDR2 FQGNSA, per germline. The CDR3 covers 15 residues. V lost 2 bases and J 6 bases, leaving 17 bases between the germline ends. The CDR3 protein is CASSLSRDHYGEQYF. CDR3 DNA: TGTGCCAGCAGCTTATCCAGGGACCACTACGGCGAGCAGTACTTC.

The chain combines TRBV28 with TRBJ2-5, with D unresolved. The V end was cut by 3 bases, the J end by 0 bases, with 5 bases between. CDR3 length equals 13 residues. The germline V gene encodes CDR1 MDHEN and CDR2 SYDVKM. CDR3 protein: CASSFGNQETQYF. The CDR3, as DNA: TGTGCCAGCAGTTTTGGGAACCAAGAGACCCAGTACTTC.

This chain links TRBV4-2 with TRBJ2-5; no clear D gene. The CDR3 sequence is 13 residues long. V dropped 1 base and J dropped 4 bases, with 7 bases sitting between them. CDR1 is LGHNA and CDR2 is YNFKEQ in the germline V gene. The CDR3 DNA reads TGTGCCAGCAGCCAAGCTCGCCTAGAGACCCAGTACTTC. Its protein product is CASSQARLETQYF.

V and J are TRBV6-5 and TRBJ1-2; tentatively, D is TRBD1 (6 bases). CDR1 MNHEY and CDR2 SVGAGI come from the germline V gene. The V gene lost 8 bases and the J gene lost 4 bases, with 20 bases spanning the gap. The length of the CDR3 is 15 residues. CDR3 region: CASVATGGAGYGYTF. CDR3 sequence (DNA): TGTGCCAGCGTAGCAACCGGGGGCGCAGGCTATGGCTACACCTTC.

The V gene is TRBV4-3, the J gene TRBJ1-5; the D gene is possibly TRBD1 (6 bases). The germline V gene has CDR1 LGHNA and CDR2 YSLEER. CDR3 length equals 15 residues. The germline V and J ends were trimmed by 4 bases and 4 bases, with 14 bases remaining between them. CDR3 in DNA: TGCGCCAGCAGCCGAGAATCTACAGGGAATCAGCCCCAGCATTTT. It is translated as CASSRESTGNQPQHF.

The J gene is TRBJ1-5, the V gene TRBV9; D is ambiguous. Germline loops: CDR1 SGDLS, CDR2 YYNGEE. V lost 3 bases and J 7 bases, leaving 11 bases between the germline ends. CDR3 size: 13 residues. The CDR3 reads CASSASEAQPQHF. CDR3 bases: TGTGCCAGCAGCGCCTCAGAGGCCCAGCCCCAGCATTTT.

J is TRBJ1-5 and V is TRBV7-2; D unclear. The V gene's germline CDR1 is SGHTA and CDR2 FQGNSA. The ends were cut back, 0 bases at V and 5 bases at J, with 5 bases in the middle. The CDR3 loop spans 13 amino acids. The CDR3 spells CASSLALDQPQHF. CDR3 nucleotides: TGTGCCAGCAGCTTAGCGCTGGATCAGCCCCAGCATTTT.

The chain recombines TRBV10-1 with TRBJ1-2; possible D gene TRBD1, 6 bases. V was pared by 5 bases and J by 7 bases, with 14 bases between. The CDR3 extends over 13 amino acids. The germline gives CDR1 WNHNN, CDR2 SYGVQD (reference sequence). This CDR3 reads CASSTTGTPGYTF. The CDR3 coding sequence is TGCGCCAGCAGTACCACAGGGACACCTGGCTACACCTTC.

The chain employs TRBV27 and TRBJ2-7; 14 bases align to TRBD2. Trimming at V came to 8 bases and at J to 3 bases, leaving 12 bases not matched to a gene. This CDR3 comprises 17 residues. CDR1 and CDR2 from the germline V gene are MNHEY and SMNVEV (reference sequence). The CDR3 DNA follows: TGTGCCAGCCCCGGGGCCTCAGGACTAGCGGGGGGCTACGAGCAGTACGTC. It codes for CASPGASGLAGGYEQYV.

The chain uses TRBV12-3 or TRBV12-4 and TRBJ2-5; 9 bases are shared with TRBD1. This CDR3 comprises 12 residues. The J segment lost 6 bases and the V segment lost 6 bases, leaving 2 bases of the junction unmatched. The CDR3 coding sequence is TGTGCCAGCAGATACAGGGGGCAGACCCAGTACTTC. It translates to CASRYRGQTQYF.